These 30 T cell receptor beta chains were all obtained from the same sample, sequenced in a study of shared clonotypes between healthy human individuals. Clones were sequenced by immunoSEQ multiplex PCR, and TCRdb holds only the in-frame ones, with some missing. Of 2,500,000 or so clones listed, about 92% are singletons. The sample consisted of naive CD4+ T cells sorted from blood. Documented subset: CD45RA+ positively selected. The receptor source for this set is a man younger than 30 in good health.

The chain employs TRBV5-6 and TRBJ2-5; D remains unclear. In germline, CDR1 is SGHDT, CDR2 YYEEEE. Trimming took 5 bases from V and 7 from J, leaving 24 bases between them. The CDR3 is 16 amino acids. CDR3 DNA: TGTGCCAGCAGATCCAAGACCCTCGAGCCCTTTGGGACCCAGTACTTC. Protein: CASRSKTLEPFGTQYF.

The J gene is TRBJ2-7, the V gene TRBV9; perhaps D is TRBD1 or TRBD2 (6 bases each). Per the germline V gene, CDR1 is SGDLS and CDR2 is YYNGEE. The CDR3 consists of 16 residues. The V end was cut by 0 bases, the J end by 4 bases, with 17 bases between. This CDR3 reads CASSVVSGAGAYEQYF. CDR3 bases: TGTGCCAGCAGCGTAGTCTCGGGGGCAGGGGCTTACGAGCAGTACTTC.

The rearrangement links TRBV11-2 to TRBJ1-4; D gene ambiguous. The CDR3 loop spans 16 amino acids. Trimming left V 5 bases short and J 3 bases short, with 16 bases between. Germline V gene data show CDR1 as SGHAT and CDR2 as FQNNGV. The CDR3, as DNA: TGTGCCAGCAGCGCCGGCGGGCATTGGGCTAATGAAAAACTGTTTTTT. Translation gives CASSAGGHWANEKLFF.

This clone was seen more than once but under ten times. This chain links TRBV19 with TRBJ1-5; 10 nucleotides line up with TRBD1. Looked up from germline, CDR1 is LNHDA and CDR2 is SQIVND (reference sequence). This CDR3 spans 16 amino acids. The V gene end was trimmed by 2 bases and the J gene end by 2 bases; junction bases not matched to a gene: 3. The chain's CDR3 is CASSIWGTGGNQPQHF. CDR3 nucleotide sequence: TGTGCCAGTAGTATATGGGGGACAGGGGGCAATCAGCCCCAGCATTTT.

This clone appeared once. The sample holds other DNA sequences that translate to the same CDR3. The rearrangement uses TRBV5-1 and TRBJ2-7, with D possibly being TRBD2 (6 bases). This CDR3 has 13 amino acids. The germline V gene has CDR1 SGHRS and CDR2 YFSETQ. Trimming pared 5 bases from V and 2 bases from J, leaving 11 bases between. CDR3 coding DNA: TGCGCCAGCAGTCGGGGGTCCCCCTACGAGCAGTACTTC. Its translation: CASSRGSPYEQYF. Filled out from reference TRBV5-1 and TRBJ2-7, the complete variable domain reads KAGVTQTPRYLIKTRGQQVTLSCSPISGHRSVSWYQQTPGQGLQFLFEYFSETQRNKGNFPGRFSGRQFSNSRSEMNVSTLELGDSALYLCASSRGSPYEQYFGPGTRLTVT.

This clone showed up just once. CDR3 DNA: TGTGCCAGCAGTTTGTCAGGGAACAATCAGCCCCAGCATTTT. As protein: CASSLSGNNQPQHF. The genes are TRBV6-5 and TRBJ1-5; D perhaps matches TRBD1 (5 bases). Germline CDR1 and CDR2: MNHEY and SVGAGI. Trimming shortened V by 4 bases and J by 3 bases, and 10 bases separated the two germline ends. This CDR3 has 14 amino acids.

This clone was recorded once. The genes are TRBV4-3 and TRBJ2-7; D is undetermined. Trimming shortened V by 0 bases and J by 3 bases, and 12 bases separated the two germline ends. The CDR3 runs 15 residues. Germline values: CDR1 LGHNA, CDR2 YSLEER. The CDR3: CASSQDLQASYEQYF. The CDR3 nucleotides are TGCGCCAGCAGCCAAGATCTACAAGCCAGCTACGAGCAGTACTTC.

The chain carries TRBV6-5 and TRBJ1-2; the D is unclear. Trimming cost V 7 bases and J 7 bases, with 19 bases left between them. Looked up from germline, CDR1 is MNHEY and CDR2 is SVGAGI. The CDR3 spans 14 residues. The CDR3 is CASNLKTGRRGYTF. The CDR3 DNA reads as TGTGCCAGCAATTTAAAAACGGGGAGACGTGGCTACACCTTC.

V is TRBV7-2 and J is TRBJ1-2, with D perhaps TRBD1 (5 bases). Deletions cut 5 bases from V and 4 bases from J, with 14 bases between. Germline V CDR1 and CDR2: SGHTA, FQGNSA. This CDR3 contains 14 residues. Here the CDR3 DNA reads TGTGCCAGCAGCCGAGAAGCAGGGCGCTATGGCTACACCTTC. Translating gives CASSREAGRYGYTF.

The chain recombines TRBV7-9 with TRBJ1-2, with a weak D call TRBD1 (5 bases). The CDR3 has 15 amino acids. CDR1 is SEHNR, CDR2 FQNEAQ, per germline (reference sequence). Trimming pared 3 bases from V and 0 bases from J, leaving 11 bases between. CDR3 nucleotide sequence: TGTGCCAGCAGCTTTGGGACGGAAGCTAACTATGGCTACACCTTC. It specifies CASSFGTEANYGYTF.

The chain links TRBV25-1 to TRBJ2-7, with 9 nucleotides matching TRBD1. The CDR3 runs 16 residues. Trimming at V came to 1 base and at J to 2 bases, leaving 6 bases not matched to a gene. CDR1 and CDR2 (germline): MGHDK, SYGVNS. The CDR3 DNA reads TGTGCCAGCAGTGAATCAGGGACAGGGCGCCCCTACGAGCAGTACTTC. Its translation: CASSESGTGRPYEQYF.

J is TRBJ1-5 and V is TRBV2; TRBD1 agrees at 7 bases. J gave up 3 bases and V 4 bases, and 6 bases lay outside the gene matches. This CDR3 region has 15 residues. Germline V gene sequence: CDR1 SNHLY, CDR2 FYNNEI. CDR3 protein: CASSADTGVNQPQHF. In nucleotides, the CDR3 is TGTGCCAGCAGTGCCGACACAGGGGTCAATCAGCCCCAGCATTTT.

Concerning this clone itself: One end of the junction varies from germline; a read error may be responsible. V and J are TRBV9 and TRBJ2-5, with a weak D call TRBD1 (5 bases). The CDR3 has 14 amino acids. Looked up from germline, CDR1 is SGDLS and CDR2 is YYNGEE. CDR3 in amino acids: CQTLTGAAPETQYF. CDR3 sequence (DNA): TGCCAGACCCTCACAGGAGCAGCCCCAGAGACCCAGTACTTC.

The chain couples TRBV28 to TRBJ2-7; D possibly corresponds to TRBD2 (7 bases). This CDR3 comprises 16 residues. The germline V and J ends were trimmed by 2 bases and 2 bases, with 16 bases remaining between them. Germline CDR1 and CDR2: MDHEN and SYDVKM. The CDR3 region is CASSLVRGGSPYEQYF. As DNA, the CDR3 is TGTGCCAGCAGTTTAGTGAGGGGGGGCTCCCCCTACGAGCAGTACTTC.

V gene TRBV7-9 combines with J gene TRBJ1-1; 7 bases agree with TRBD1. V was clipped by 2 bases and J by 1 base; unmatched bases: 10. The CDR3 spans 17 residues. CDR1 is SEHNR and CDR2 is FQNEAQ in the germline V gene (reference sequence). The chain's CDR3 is CASSLKTGQFQNTEAFF. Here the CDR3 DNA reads TGTGCCAGCAGCTTAAAGACAGGGCAGTTCCAGAACACTGAAGCTTTCTTT.

CDR3 sequence: CASSFSEMNTEAFF. CDR3 bases: TGTGCCAGCAGCTTTTCAGAAATGAACACTGAAGCTTTCTTT. This chain uses TRBV7-8 with TRBJ1-1; D not resolved. V lost 3 bases and J lost 0, with 8 bases in between. Germline V gene sequence: CDR1 SGHVS, CDR2 FQNEAQ. CDR3 length equals 14 residues. Variable domain in full (rest from reference TRBV7-8 and TRBJ1-1): GAGVSQSPRYKVAKRGQDVALRCDPISGHVSLFWYQQALGQGPEFLTYFQNEAQLDKSGLPSDRFFAERPEGSVSTLKIQRTQQEDSAVYLCASSFSEMNTEAFFGQGTRLTVV.

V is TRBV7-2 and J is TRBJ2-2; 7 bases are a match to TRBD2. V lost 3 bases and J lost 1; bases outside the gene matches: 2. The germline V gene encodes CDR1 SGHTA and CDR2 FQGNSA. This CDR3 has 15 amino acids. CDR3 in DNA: TGTGCCAGCAGCTTGGCTAGCGGGAACACCGGGGAGCTGTTTTTT. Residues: CASSLASGNTGELFF.

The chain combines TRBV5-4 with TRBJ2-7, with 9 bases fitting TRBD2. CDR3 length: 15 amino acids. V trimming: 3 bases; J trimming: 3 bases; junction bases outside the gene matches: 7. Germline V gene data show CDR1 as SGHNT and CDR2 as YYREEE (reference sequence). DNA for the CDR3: TGTGCCAGCAGCTCCCCGGGACTAGCCCACTACGAGCAGTACTTC. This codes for CASSSPGLAHYEQYF.

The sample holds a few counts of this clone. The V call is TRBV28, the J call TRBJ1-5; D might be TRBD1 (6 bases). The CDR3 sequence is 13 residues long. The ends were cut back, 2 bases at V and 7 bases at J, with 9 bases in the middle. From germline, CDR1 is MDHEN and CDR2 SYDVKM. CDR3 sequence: CASSLQGPQPQHF. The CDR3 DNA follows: TGTGCCAGCAGTTTACAGGGGCCCCAGCCCCAGCATTTT.

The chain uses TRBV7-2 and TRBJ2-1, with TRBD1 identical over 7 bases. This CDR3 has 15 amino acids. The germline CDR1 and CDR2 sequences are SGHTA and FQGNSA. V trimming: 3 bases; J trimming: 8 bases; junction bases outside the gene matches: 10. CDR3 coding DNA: TGTGCCAGCAGCTTGGGACAGAGCCGAGGGGATGAGCAGTTCTTC. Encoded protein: CASSLGQSRGDEQFF.

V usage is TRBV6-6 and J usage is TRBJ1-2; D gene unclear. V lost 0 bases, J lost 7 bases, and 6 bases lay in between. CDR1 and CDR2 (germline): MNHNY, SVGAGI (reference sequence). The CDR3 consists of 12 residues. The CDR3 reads CASSYSPAGYTF. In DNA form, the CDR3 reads TGTGCCAGCAGTTACTCTCCCGCTGGCTACACCTTC.

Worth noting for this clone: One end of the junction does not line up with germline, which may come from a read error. CDR3: CASREDGARVTDTQYF. The CDR3 nucleotides read TGTGCCAGCAGGGAAGACGGGGCTCGGGTTACAGATACGCAGTATTTT. The V gene is TRBV6-1, the J gene TRBJ2-3; possibly TRBD1 or TRBD2 for D (5 bases each). Germline V gene sequence: CDR1 MNHNS, CDR2 SASEGT. This CDR3 has 16 residues.

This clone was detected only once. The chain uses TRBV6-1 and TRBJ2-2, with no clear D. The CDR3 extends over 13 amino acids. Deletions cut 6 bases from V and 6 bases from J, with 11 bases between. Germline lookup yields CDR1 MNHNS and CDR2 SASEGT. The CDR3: CASREQSPGELFF. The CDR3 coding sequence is TGTGCCAGCAGAGAACAGTCCCCCGGGGAGCTGTTTTTT.

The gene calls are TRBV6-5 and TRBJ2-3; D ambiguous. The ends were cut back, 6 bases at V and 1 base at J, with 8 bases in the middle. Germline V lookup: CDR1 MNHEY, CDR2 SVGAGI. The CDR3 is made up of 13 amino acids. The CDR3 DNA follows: TGTGCCAGCAGGAAGGGTGGCACAGATACGCAGTATTTT. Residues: CASRKGGTDTQYF.

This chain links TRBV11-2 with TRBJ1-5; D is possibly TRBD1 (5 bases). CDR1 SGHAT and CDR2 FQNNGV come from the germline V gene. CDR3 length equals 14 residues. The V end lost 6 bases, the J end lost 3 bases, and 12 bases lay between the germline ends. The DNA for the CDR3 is TGTGCCAGCAGTCCAGGACAACTCAATCAGCCCCAGCATTTT. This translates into CASSPGQLNQPQHF.

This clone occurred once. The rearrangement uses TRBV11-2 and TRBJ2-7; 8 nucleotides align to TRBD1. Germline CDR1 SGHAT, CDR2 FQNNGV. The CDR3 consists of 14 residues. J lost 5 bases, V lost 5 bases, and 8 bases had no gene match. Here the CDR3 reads CASSRWTGFDEQYF. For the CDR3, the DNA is TGTGCCAGCAGCCGGTGGACAGGGTTCGACGAGCAGTACTTC.

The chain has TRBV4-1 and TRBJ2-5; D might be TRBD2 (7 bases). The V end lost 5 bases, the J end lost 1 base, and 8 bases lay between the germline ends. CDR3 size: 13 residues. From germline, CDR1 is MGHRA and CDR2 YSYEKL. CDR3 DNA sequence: TGCGCCAGCAGCGGGGGGGCCCAAGAGACCCAGTACTTC. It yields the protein CASSGGAQETQYF.

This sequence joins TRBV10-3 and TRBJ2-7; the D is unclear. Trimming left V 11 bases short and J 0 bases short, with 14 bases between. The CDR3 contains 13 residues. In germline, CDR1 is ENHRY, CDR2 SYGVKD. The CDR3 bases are TGTGCCGTCGTCGGTTCGCTCTCCTACGAGCAGTACTTC. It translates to CAVVGSLSYEQYF.

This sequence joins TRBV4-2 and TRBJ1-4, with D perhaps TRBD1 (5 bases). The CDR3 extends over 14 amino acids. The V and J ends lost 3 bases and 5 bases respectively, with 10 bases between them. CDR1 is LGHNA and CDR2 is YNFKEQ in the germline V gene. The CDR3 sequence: CASSQGRENEKLFF. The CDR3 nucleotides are TGTGCCAGCAGCCAGGGCAGGGAAAATGAAAAACTGTTTTTT.

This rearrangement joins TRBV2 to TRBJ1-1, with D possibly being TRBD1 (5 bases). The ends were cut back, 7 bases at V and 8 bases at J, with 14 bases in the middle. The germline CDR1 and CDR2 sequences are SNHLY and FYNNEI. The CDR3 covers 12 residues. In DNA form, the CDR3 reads TGTGCCAGCATGGAACTACAGGAGGAAGCTTTCTTT. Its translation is CASMELQEEAFF.